This T cell receptor beta chain was captured by sequencing in a study of OX40 agonist ivuxolimab in advanced cancers. Study-wide results and limits: Low clonal expansion, among the lowest seen, marked partial responders at 0.1-3.0 mg/kg.

Generated by immunoSEQ multiplex PCR, the TCRdb table keeps only in-frame clones and is missing some. Here the sample spans under 55,000 clones, around four fifths being singletons. This CDR3 comprises 16 residues. Germline lookup yields CDR1 SGDLS and CDR2 YYNGEE. The V and J ends lost 2 bases and 1 base respectively, with 12 bases between them. Remarks on this clone: Its specificity is not known.

The source was CD4+ or CD8+ T cells sorted from blood, collected in a trial of the OX40 agonist ivuxolimab. This chain uses TRBV9 with TRBJ1-4; maybe TRBD1 (5 bases). The origin of this receptor is an adult with an advanced solid tumor such as melanoma, head and neck, liver or kidney cancer. The CDR3 nucleotides read TGTGCCAGCAGCGTTGGCGGGGGTCTAACTAATGAAAAACTGTTTTTT. This encodes CASSVGGGLTNEKLFF.